This section outlines one TCR beta chain sequence together with its context. The table lists this clone with a count of one. The antigen it binds to is not known. The input lacks base qualities; no much larger clone sits a single base away. Trimming at the junction amounts to 5 bases on V and 6 bases on J, and the germline ends lie 11 bases apart. CDR1 is given as SGHVS and CDR2 as FQNEAQ, both from the germline V gene. Counted from cysteine to phenylalanine, this CDR3 has 13 amino acids. Of the read, only the CDR3 DNA is kept; its 39 bases are in frame from base 1. The cohort was made up of about 670 healthy bone marrow donors. All cohort members were sampled while nominally healthy, although unrecorded immune exposures were likely present. The donor was CMV seronegative and was included in the group of several hundred seronegative cohort members. A peripheral blood sample was collected from each donor, and TCR beta sequencing was performed on peripheral blood mononuclear cells. The Qiagen DNeasy Blood Extraction Kit was used to extract genomic DNA from the blood cell samples.

The data derive from a study of cytomegalovirus exposure and HLA in healthy donors (TCRdb year 2017). Looking at the study overall: In an earlier analysis of about 560 of the donors, 250 to 350 Gb of sequence data and 95 million to 130 million unique TCR beta sequences from 150 million to 200 million T cells were reported. An early release that covered several hundred HLA-typed donors contained around 300 gigabases of sequencing data and tens of millions of unique TCR sequences. Among the roughly 400 genotyped donors, 75% to 90% belonged to the genetic ancestry cluster associated with self-reported Caucasian donors. The study was designed to test whether signatures of past pathogen exposure could be identified by cataloging public T cell receptors. The T cell repertoires of around 730 subjects were profiled by immunosequencing and related to cytomegalovirus serostatus. Besides the first cohort of about 730 subjects, a separate validation cohort made up of 120 different subjects was used. To predict cytomegalovirus infection status, the study combined high-throughput TCR immunosequencing, statistical association of individual TCRs with disease status, and machine learning. To study patterns of TCR occurrence, a later analysis re-analyzed previously published TCR beta repertoires from under 750 donors and added high-resolution HLA genotyping. The later analysis used no new phenotypic data to find candidate immune exposures, relying instead on TCR beta sequences and their occurrence across donors. To decide whether each TCR beta V gene segment behaved as functional or pseudogenic, an earlier analysis of approximately 590 of the donors relied on high-throughput TCR beta sequencing. Donor age, sex, ethnicity and CMV serostatus were compiled alongside the repertoire data. Genome-wide SNP genotypes for about 60% of the roughly 670 donors were used in a later genetic analysis, which treated that subset as a discovery cohort. All discovery cohort repertoires had been generated on a single sequencing platform. HLA typing included class I and class II loci at four-digit resolution. Typing coverage varied by locus: roughly 629-640 donors for A, B, C, DRB1 and DQB1; around 560 for DQA1; approximately 570 for DPA1; roughly 470 for DPB1. Roughly 5 DR-DQ haplotypes were treated as single units for association and clustering because of strong linkage in the cohort. Across 300 to 400 genotyped donors of the cohort, an average of about 240,000 unique TCR beta nucleotide sequences per donor were sequenced, and 15% to 20% of those sequences were non-productive. Points the paper makes about the study in general: In both the original and validation cohorts, the classifier was reported to diagnose cytomegalovirus status with high specificity and sensitivity. Correlated functional status among segregating V segments might be attributable to linkage disequilibrium, but an unknown experimental factor could not be ruled out. For the cohort, immune exposure information was limited to CMV serostatus. Three of the identified cytomegalovirus-associated TCR beta chains were confirmed in vitro to be specific for cytomegalovirus antigens. In a later genetic analysis, fewer N-insertions in productive TCRs were reported among donors in an Asian-associated ancestry cluster than the approximately 670-donor mean. Strong co-occurrence of HLA alleles, especially DR and DQ, made assigning TCR associations to individual alleles difficult. Compared with equally common non-associated chains, HLA-associated TCR beta chains in a later analysis were more clonally expanded and had lower generation probabilities. The sequencing pipeline was judged likely to have produced a cluster of highly shared sequence variants as a technical artifact. Across donors, most TCR sequences were observed very rarely, whereas some public TCRs were present in many individuals. Some IMGT-functional V segments, including TRBV6-2 and TRBV6-3, could not be distinguished by the 87-base-pair reads and were therefore excluded. A further reported finding was that TCR beta sequences accurately predicted the HLA-A and HLA-B alleles for most subjects in the first cohort. In a later analysis, most CMV-associated TCR beta chains were found to appear HLA-restricted, with HLA associations seemingly driven largely by CMV exposure. This cohort had only TCR beta chains sequenced, and the lack of alpha or paired-chain data limited which features could be detected. Because counts were too low, seventeen rarely observed V segments, including chromosome 9 orphons, were excluded from the earlier analysis of 587 of the donors. A later analysis associated about 17,000 TCR beta sequences with specific HLA alleles at a false discovery rate of 0.05. Broadly in line with IMGT annotations, most TCR beta V segments showed up in productive rearrangements about 90% or about 30% of the time in an earlier analysis of about 500 of the donors. According to a later analysis, TCR association rates differed among HLA loci, with DRB1 alleles showing the most associated TCRs and HLA-C alleles showing the fewest. The authors suggested that the approach could potentially be generalized to other disease states and immunological phenotypes. The presence/absence analyses assumed that sequencing depth was roughly uniform across donors, and that assumption may not be true. HLA typing was unavailable for some donors at each locus, so association tests used only the typed subset. V-gene and J-gene trimming of TCR beta chains was associated with a missense DCLRE1C variant in a later genetic analysis, and the association was replicated in an independent cohort. In the study, approximately 150 TCR beta chains were listed as associated with cytomegalovirus. In a later analysis, several top co-occurrence clusters were reported to appear linked to parvovirus B19, influenza, CMV and Epstein-Barr virus.

The receptor library was made with the immunoSEQ multiplex PCR assay. For the multiplex PCR, a mixture combining 60 forward primers for TCR Vbeta segments and 13 reverse primers for TCR Jbeta segments was used. A multiplex PCR assay on genomic DNA amplified the CDR3 region of rearranged TCR beta genes. The Illumina HiSeq System was used to sequence the amplified TCR beta libraries as 87-base-pair reads. Per the source publication's procedure: A later analysis tallied approximately 87 million unique TCR beta chains across the 700 or so repertoires, and 10 million to 11 million of those chains were shared by two or more donors. To remove PCR and sequencing errors, raw reads were error-corrected and collapsed into unique sequences using a nearest-neighbor algorithm that merged closely related sequences. V, D and J gene segments were assigned by aligning CDR3 sequences to IMGT reference sequences. For a sequence to be retained, a match of at least six nucleotides to both a V gene segment and a J gene segment was required. Rearrangements were called productive when the CDR3 lacked stop codons and stayed in frame with V and J; all others were non-productive. Following IMGT convention, CDR3 was defined as the stretch from the second conserved V-encoded cysteine to the conserved J-encoded phenylalanine. Sequences without an unambiguous match to a single V gene segment were excluded from the earlier analysis of 587 of the donors. In an earlier analysis of a few hundred of the donors, V segments were called functional above 56.7% productive rearrangements and were called segregating when the between-donor standard deviation exceeded 5%. A statistical classification framework was built to diagnose cytomegalovirus status from the catalog of TCR beta chain sequences. In a later analysis, TCR nucleotide sequences were compared against IMGT/GENE-DB human TR gene sequences so that V and J genes could be assigned. A later analysis assigned CDR3 sequences and most-parsimonious VDJ recombination scenarios with the TCRdist pipeline. In a later analysis, each TCR beta chain was defined by its CDR3 amino acid sequence together with its V-gene family, and reads without a unique V-gene family were excluded. To address suspected cross-contamination and a sequencing artifact, a later analysis removed 450 to 700 highly shared, low-generation-probability nucleotide sequences. In a later analysis, a clonal expansion index for each public chain was calculated from normalized within-repertoire ranks of inferred template counts. In a later analysis, generation probabilities were computed using a VDJ recombination model fitted to out-of-frame rearrangements, and the results were checked against IGoR. A later analysis scored TCR-TCR, TCR-HLA and TCR-CMV co-occurrence with hypergeometric tests, applying a repertoire-size bias correction to TCR pairs. To estimate false discovery rates, a later analysis permuted the HLA or CMV assignments 20 times. In a later analysis, co-occurring TCRs were grouped using DBSCAN, with TCRdist sequence similarity added in when clustering inside HLA-allele-positive subsets. For co-occurrence clustering, repertoires with fewer than 30,000 or more than 120,000 public chains were excluded, along with 4 to 6 repertoires with anomalous nucleotide sharing. TCRdb provides this immuneACCESS table in a form limited to in-frame rearrangements. Some clones are lacking; in checked studies, under half of them reflect an unresolved V gene, and why the rest are absent is not known. V and J calls and clone size come straight from that table; D and trimming were deduced from the DNA. The sample contains 100,000 to 150,000 clones, about 80% of them found a single time. Jointly, the top ten make up around 1.2% of the sample.

The TCR comes from a girl aged 2 to 9 in good health and CMV-seronegative. Specimen: PBMCs. This chain is built from TRBV7-8 and TRBJ2-1; TRBD2 is a possible D gene, resting on 6 matching bases. The DNA sequence follows: TGTGCCAGCAGCCTAACTAGCCTCAATGAGCAGTTCTTC. It translates to CASSLTSLNEQFF.